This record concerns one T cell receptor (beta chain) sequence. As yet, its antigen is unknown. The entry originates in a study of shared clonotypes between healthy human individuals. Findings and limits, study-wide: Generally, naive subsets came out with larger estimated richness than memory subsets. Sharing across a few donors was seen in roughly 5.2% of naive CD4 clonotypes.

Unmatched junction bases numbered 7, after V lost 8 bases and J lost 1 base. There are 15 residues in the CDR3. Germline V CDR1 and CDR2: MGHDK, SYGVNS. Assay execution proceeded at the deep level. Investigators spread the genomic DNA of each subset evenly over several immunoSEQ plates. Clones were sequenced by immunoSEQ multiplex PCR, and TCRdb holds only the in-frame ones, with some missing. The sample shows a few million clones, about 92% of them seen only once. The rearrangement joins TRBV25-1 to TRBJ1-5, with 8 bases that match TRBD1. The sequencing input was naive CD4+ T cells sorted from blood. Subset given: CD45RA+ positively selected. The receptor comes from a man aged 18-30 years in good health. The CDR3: CASSGQGWSNQPQHF. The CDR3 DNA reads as TGTGCCAGCTCAGGACAGGGATGGAGCAATCAGCCCCAGCATTTT.